This T cell receptor (beta chain) was retrieved from a study of post-analysis software for immune sequencing data (dated by TCRdb to between 2015 and 2017). Background on the whole study: Relapsing-remitting, secondary progressive and progressive-relapsing multiple sclerosis were recorded as disease courses, and subtype annotation was lacking for some patients. A subset of samples was prepared in parallel using single-end sample barcoding, then pooled and co-amplified after Illumina adapter ligation. The patient repertoires were compared against 11 previously published healthy control repertoires obtained from donors aged 6 to 25 years.

Library preparation was by PCR. Sequencing instrument: Illumina HiSeq 2500. Unique molecular identifiers were incorporated into TCR beta cDNA libraries to reduce PCR and sequencing biases. Per 1 to 10 million input T cells, approximately 500,000 cDNA molecules were obtained, such that each molecule approximated one T cell. The patient libraries were prepared and sequenced with the same protocol used for the earlier healthy control dataset. Within a given batch, samples were prepared together, multiplexed and sequenced on the same HiSeq lane. In the paper's pipeline: MIGEC was used to process the raw barcoded reads, and molecular identifier groups with only a single read were discarded before consensus assembly and CDR3 extraction. VDJtools was used for post-analysis of the clonotype tables, with diversity normalized by down-sampling every dataset to the smallest sample size. Repertoire overlap clustering matched CDR3 amino acid but not nucleotide sequences to correct batch-related cross-sample contamination. The raw public data were reprocessed by TCRdb itself: fastp quality trimming at Q25, MiXCR clonotype calling, in-frame beta chains only. Rows are combined by CDR3 protein, so each entry shows the most common genes and DNA. The V and J calls follow TCRdb's processing rather than the paper's. Within this sample are 600,000 to 750,000 distinct CDR3 sequences, with 59% of them counted one time only. The ten top clones hold over 9% of the sample.

V is reduced by 5 bases and J by 1 base, leaving a spacing of 15 bases between them. Taken from cysteine to phenylalanine, the CDR3 has 16 residues. The CDR3 DNA has 48 bases and is translated from base 1. CDR1 and CDR2 are read off the germline V gene (reference sequence) as SEHNR and FQNEAQ. Turning to this clonotype: The antigen this receptor binds is unknown. Base qualities were left out, and no much larger clone turns up one base away.

To demonstrate the VDJtools post-analysis software, the study profiled TCR beta repertoires from the peripheral blood of about a dozen young patients with multiple sclerosis. Multiple sclerosis patients were children and adolescents aged roughly 6 to 17 years. The study at large found these results: When samples were clustered directly using the F measure, samples prepared in the same batch co-clustered strongly, which prompted a batch-effect correction. The control group was slightly older than the multiple sclerosis patient group. Patients showed significantly higher frequencies than controls for a handful of TRBV segments, among them TRBV5-6, TRBV5-1 and TRBV20-1. Compared with controls, multiple sclerosis patients had significantly lower normalized Chao1 diversity, a finding suggesting substantial peripheral T-cell clonal expansion.

Recombination connected TRBV7-9 to TRBJ2-1, with no confidently assigned D gene. The sequencing input was blood. This TCR derives from a girl aged 2 to 10 with multiple sclerosis. The nucleotide sequence is TGTGCCAGCAGCCCATTCTATAGCCTATCCTACAATGAGCAGTTCTTC. Its protein reads: CASSPFYSLSYNEQFF.